The 6 T cell receptor beta chains in this list originate from one sample, sequenced in a study of blood T cell repertoires in COVID-19. Libraries were prepared by immunoSEQ multiplex PCR; TCRdb keeps only in-frame clonotypes and omits some of them. The sample contains about 70,000 clones, about nine tenths of which appear only once. Sequenced material: peripheral blood. These receptors were taken from a woman younger than 35 with acute or convalescent COVID-19.

The rearrangement joins TRBV2 to TRBJ2-3; possible D gene TRBD1, 5 bases. Germline values: CDR1 SNHLY, CDR2 FYNNEI. The CDR3 loop spans 15 amino acids. V was pared by 6 bases and J by 3 bases, with 16 bases between. CDR3 loop: CASRDNERPTDTQYF. The CDR3 DNA sequence: TGTGCCAGCAGGGACAACGAGCGACCGACAGATACGCAGTATTTT. Together with reference TRBV2 and TRBJ2-3, the CDR3 gives the full variable domain: EPEVTQTPSHQVTQMGQEVILRCVPISNHLYFYWYRQILGQKVEFLVSFYNNEISEKSEIFDDQFSVERPDGSNFTLKIRSTKLEDSAMYFCASRDNERPTDTQYFGPGTRLTVL.

This rearrangement joins TRBV6-4 to TRBJ2-2; no reliable D call. Germline V lookup: CDR1 MRHNA, CDR2 SNTAGT. V was cut by 10 bases and J by 0 bases, with 9 bases left in between. The CDR3 is made up of 13 amino acids. CDR3: CATSQSNTGELFF. The CDR3 DNA reads TGTGCCACCTCGCAGTCGAACACCGGGGAGCTGTTTTTT.

The rearrangement uses TRBV5-8 and TRBJ1-3, with 11 bases matching TRBD1. Germline loops: CDR1 SGHTS, CDR2 YDEGEE. J was trimmed by 5 bases and V by 4 bases; bases with no gene match: 5. CDR3 length: 15 residues. The CDR3 region is CASSRGQGARNTIYF. Here the CDR3 DNA reads TGTGCCAGCAGCAGAGGACAGGGGGCGAGAAACACCATATATTTT.

V gene TRBV3-1 (or the pseudogene TRBV3-2) combines with J gene TRBJ2-5; 8 bases match TRBD1. Per the germline V gene, CDR1 is LGHDT and CDR2 is YNNKEL (reference sequence). The CDR3 loop spans 19 amino acids. After removal of 0 bases from V and 2 bases from J, the junction contained 14 bases not matched to a gene. CDR3 sequence (DNA): TGTGCCAGCAGCCAAGACTTCGCGGCCGGCAGGGGGCTTCAAGAGACCCAGTACTTC. Translation: CASSQDFAAGRGLQETQYF.

This chain joins TRBV3-1 (or the pseudogene TRBV3-2) and TRBJ2-7; 10 bases are shared with TRBD1. V shed 1 base, J shed 3 bases, and the junction held 6 bases outside the gene matches. Germline values: CDR1 LGHDT, CDR2 YNNKEL (reference sequence). The CDR3 sequence is 16 residues long. The CDR3 loop is CASSQAAGTGDYEQYF. CDR3 coding DNA: TGTGCCAGCAGCCAAGCGGCCGGGACAGGGGACTACGAGCAGTACTTC.

V is TRBV7-9 and J is TRBJ2-1; D unclear. CDR1 is SEHNR and CDR2 is FQNEAQ in the germline V gene (reference sequence). The CDR3 is 12 amino acids. The V end was cut by 3 bases, the J end by 8 bases, with 8 bases between. DNA of the CDR3: TGTGCCAGCAGCTTCGGGTACGATGAGCAGTTCTTC. This gives the protein CASSFGYDEQFF.